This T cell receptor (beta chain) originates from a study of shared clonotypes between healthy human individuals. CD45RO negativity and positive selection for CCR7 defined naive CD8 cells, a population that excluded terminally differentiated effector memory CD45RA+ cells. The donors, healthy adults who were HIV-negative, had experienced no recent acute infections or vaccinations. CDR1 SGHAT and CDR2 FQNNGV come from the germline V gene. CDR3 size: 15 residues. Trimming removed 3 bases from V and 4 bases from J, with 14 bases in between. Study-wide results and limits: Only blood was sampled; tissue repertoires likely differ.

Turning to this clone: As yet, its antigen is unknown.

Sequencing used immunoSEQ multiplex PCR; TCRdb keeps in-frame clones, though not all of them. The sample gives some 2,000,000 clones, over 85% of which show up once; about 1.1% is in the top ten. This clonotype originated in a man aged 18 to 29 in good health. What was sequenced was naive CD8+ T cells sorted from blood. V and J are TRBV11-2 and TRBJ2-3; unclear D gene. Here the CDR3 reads CASSLPVGFSDTQYF. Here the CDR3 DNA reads TGTGCCAGCAGCTTGCCAGTGGGGTTCTCAGATACGCAGTATTTT.